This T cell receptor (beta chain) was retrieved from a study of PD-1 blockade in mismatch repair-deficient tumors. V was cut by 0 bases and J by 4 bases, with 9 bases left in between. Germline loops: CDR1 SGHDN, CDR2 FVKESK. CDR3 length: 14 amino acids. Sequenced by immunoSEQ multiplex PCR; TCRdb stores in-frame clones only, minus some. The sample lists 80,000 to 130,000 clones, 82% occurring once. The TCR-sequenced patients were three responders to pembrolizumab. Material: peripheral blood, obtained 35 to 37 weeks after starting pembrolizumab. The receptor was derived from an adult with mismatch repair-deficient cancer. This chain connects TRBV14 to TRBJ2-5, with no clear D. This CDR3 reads CASSQDFGVETQYF. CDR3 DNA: TGTGCCAGCAGCCAAGATTTCGGAGTAGAGACCCAGTACTTC.